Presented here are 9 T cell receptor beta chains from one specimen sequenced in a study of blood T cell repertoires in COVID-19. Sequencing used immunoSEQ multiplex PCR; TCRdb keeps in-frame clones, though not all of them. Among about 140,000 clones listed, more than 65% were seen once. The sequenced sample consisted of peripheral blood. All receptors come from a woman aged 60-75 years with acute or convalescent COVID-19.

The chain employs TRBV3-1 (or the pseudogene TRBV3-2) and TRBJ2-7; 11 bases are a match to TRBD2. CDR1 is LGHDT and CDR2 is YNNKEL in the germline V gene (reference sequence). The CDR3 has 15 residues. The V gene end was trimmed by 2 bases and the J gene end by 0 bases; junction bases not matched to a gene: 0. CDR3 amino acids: CASSQTSGSSYEQYF. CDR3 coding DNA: TGTGCCAGCAGCCAAACTAGCGGGAGCTCCTACGAGCAGTACTTC.

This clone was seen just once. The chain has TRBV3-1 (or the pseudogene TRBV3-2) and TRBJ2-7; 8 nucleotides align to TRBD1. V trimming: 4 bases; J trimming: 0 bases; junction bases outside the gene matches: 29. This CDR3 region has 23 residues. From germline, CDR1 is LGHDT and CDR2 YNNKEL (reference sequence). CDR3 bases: TGTGCCAGCAGCCCAACCGGGACAGGCTCCGGCAGTAAGCGCGGGACCAGCTCCTACGAGCAGTACTTC. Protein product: CASSPTGTGSGSKRGTSSYEQYF.

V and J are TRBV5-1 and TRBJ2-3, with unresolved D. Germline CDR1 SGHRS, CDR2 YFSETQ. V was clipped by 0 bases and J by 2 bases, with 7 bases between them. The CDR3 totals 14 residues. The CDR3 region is CASSLELFTDTQYF. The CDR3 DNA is TGCGCCAGCAGCTTGGAGCTATTCACAGATACGCAGTATTTT.

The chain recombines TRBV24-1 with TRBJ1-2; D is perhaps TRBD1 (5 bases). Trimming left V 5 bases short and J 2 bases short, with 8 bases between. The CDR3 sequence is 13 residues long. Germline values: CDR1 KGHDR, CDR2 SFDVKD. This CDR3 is CATSASGNYGYTF. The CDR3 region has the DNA TGTGCCACCAGTGCTTCAGGGAACTATGGCTACACCTTC.

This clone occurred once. CDR3 amino acids: CASSPIGPGMNTEAFF. Here the CDR3 DNA reads TGCGCCAGCAGCCCTATAGGTCCGGGGATGAACACTGAAGCTTTCTTT. The gene calls are TRBV5-1 and TRBJ1-1; D uncertain. CDR1 is SGHRS, CDR2 YFSETQ, per germline. V dropped 4 bases and J dropped 0 bases, with 16 bases sitting between them. The CDR3 loop spans 16 amino acids.

CDR3 amino acids: CASSLTDKNTEAFF. The CDR3 DNA is TGTGCCAGCAGCTTGACAGATAAGAACACTGAAGCTTTCTTT. V usage is TRBV7-3 and J usage is TRBJ1-1, with a weak D call TRBD1 (5 bases). The length of the CDR3 is 14 residues. In germline, CDR1 is SGHTA, CDR2 FQGTGA. V was shortened by 3 bases and J by 1 base, with 9 bases between the two germline ends. Supplemented by reference TRBV7-3 and TRBJ1-1, the full variable domain reads GAGVSQTPSNKVTEKGKYVELRCDPISGHTALYWYRQSLGQGPEFLIYFQGTGAADDSGLPNDRFFAVRPEGSVSTLKIQRTERGDSAVYLCASSLTDKNTEAFFGQGTRLTVV.

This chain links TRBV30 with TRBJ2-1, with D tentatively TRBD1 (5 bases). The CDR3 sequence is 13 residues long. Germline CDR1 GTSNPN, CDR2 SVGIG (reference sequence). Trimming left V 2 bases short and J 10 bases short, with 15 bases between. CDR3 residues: CAWSWGLSSEQFF. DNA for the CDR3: TGTGCCTGGAGTTGGGGCTTGTCTTCAGAGCAGTTCTTC.

The CDR3 spells CASSLAPGGNQPQHF. In DNA form, the CDR3 reads TGCGCCAGCAGCTTGGCCCCAGGGGGTAATCAGCCCCAGCATTTT. This chain joins TRBV5-1 and TRBJ1-5; 7 bases line up with TRBD1. The V gene's germline CDR1 is SGHRS and CDR2 YFSETQ. Unmatched junction bases numbered 4, after V lost 0 bases and J lost 4 bases. The CDR3 is 15 residues long.

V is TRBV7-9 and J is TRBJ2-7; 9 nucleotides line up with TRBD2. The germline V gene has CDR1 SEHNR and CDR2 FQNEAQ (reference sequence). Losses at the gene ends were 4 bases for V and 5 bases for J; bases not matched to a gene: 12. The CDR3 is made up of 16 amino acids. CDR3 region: CASSSLIAGAGDEQYF. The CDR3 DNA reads TGTGCCAGCAGCTCCCTTATAGCGGGAGCGGGCGACGAGCAGTACTTC. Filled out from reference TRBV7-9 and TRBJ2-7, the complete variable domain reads DTGVSQNPRHKITKRGQNVTFRCDPISEHNRLYWYRQTLGQGPEFLTYFQNEAQLEKSRLLSDRFSAERPKGSFSTLEIQRTEQGDSAMYLCASSSLIAGAGDEQYFGPGTRLTVT.